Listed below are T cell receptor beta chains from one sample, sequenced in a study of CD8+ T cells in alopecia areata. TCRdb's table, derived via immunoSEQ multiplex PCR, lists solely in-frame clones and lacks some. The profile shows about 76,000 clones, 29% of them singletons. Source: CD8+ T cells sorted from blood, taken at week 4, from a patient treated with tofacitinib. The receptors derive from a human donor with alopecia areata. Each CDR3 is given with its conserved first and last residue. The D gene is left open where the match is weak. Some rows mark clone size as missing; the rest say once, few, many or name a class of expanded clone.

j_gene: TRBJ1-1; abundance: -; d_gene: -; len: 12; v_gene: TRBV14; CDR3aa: CASSQGGPEAFF; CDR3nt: TGTGCCAGCAGCCAAGGGGGACCAGAAGCTTTCTTT
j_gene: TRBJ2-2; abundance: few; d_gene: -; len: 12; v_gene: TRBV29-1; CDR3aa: CSVSGYPGELFF; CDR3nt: TGCAGCGTTTCCGGTTATCCCGGGGAGCTGTTTTTT
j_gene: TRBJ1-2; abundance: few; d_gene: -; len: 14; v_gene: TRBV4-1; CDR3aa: CASSSMMGPGGYTF; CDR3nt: TGCGCCAGCAGCTCAATGATGGGGCCGGGTGGCTACACCTTC
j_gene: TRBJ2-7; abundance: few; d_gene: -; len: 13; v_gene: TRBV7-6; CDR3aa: CASSLVTNYEQYF; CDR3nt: TGTGCCAGCAGCTTAGTGACTAACTACGAGCAGTACTTC
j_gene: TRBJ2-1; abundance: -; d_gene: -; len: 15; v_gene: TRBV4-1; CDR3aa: CASSQDRGAYNEQFF; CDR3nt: TGCGCCAGCAGCCAAGATAGGGGAGCCTACAATGAGCAGTTCTTC
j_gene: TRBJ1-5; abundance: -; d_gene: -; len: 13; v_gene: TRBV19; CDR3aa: CASSIGTWSPQHF; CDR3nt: TGTGCCAGTAGTATTGGTACCTGGTCTCCCCAGCATTTT
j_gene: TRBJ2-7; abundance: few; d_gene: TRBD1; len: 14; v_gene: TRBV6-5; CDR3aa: CASSTGTGHLEQYF; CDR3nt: TGTGCCAGCAGCACCGGGACAGGGCACCTCGAGCAGTACTTC
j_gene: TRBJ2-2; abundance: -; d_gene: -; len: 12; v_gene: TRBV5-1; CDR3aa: CASSFAAGELFF; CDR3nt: TGCGCCAGCAGCTTCGCAGCCGGGGAGCTGTTTTTT
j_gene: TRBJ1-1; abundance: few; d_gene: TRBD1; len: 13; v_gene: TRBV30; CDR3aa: CAWSWDRDTEAFF; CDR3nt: TGTGCCTGGAGTTGGGACAGGGACACTGAAGCTTTCTTT
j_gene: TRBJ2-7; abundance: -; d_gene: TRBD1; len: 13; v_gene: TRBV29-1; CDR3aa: CSVVLGQPYEQYF; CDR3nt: TGCAGCGTTGTTCTGGGACAGCCGTACGAGCAGTACTTC
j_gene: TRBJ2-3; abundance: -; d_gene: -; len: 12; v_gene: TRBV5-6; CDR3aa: CASSLGIDTQYF; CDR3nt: TGTGCCAGCAGCTTGGGTATAGATACGCAGTATTTT
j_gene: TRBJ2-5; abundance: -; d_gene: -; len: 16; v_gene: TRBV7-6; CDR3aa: CASSPTVLAGQETQYF; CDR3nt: TGTGCCAGCAGCCCCACTGTACTAGCAGGACAAGAGACCCAGTACTTC
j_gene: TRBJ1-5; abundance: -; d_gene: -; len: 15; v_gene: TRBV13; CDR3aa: CASSLGDISGQPQHF; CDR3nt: TGTGCCAGCAGCTTAGGGGACATCTCAGGGCAGCCCCAGCATTTT
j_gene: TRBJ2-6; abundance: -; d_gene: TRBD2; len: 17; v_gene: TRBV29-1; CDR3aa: CSVESSGRRSGANVLTF; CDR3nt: TGCAGCGTTGAAAGTAGCGGGAGGCGCTCTGGGGCCAACGTCCTGACTTTC
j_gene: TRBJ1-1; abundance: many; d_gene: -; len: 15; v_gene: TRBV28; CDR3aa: CASSLRGAGMSEAFF; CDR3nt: TGTGCCAGCAGTTTACGGGGGGCGGGGATGTCTGAAGCTTTCTTT
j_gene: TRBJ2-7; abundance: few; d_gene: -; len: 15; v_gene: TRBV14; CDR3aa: CASSQGGRGSYEQYF; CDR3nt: TGTGCCAGCAGCCAAGGCGGCAGGGGATCCTACGAGCAGTACTTC
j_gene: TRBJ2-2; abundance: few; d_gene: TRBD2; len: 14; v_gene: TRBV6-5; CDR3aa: CASRLAGITGELFF; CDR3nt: TGTGCCAGCAGATTAGCGGGAATCACCGGGGAGCTGTTTTTT
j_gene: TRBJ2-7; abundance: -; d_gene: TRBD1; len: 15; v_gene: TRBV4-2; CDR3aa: CASSQEGQGAGEQYF; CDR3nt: TGTGCCAGCAGCCAAGAGGGACAGGGAGCTGGCGAGCAGTACTTC
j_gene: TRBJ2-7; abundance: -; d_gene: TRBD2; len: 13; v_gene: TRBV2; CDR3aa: CASRGGSGYEQYF; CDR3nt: TGTGCCAGCAGGGGAGGGAGCGGCTACGAGCAGTACTTC
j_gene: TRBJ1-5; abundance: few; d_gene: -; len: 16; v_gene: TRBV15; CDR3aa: CATSRRRDIGRQPQHF; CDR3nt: TGTGCCACCAGCAGACGCCGGGACATCGGAAGGCAGCCCCAGCATTTT
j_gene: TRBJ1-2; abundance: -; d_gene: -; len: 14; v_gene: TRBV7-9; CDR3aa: CASSLSGVGYGYTF; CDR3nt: TGTGCCAGCAGCTTATCGGGAGTGGGATACGGCTACACCTTC
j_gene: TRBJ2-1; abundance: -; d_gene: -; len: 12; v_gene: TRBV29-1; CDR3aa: CSVEAGDNEQFF; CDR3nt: TGCAGCGTTGAAGCTGGGGATAATGAGCAGTTCTTC
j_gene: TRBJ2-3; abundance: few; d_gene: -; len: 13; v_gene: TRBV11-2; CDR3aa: CASSLGGTDTQYF; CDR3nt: TGTGCCAGCAGCTTAGGAGGCACAGATACGCAGTATTTT
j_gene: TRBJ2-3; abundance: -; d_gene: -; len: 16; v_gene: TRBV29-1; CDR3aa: CSVPPEEQGTMDTQYF; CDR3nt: TGCAGCGTCCCGCCGGAGGAGCAAGGAACAATGGATACGCAGTATTTT
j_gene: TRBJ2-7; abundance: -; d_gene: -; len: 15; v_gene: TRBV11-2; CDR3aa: CASSAIADSSYEQYF; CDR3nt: TGTGCCAGCAGCGCGATAGCGGATAGCTCCTACGAGCAGTACTTC
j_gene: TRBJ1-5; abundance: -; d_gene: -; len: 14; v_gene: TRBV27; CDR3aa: CASSLSRSNQPQHF; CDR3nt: TGTGCCAGCAGCCTGAGCCGTAGCAATCAGCCCCAGCATTTT